Sequencing of this T cell receptor (beta chain) was carried out in a study of CD8 T cells in Susac syndrome. Overall study findings and caveats: Only a relatively small number of individuals were included in the TCR sequencing and HLA analysis.

Reverse transcription used about 0.5 to 1 ug RNA and random hexamers. immunoSEQ multiplex PCR amplified TCR beta CDR3 across 54 Vbeta, 13 Jbeta. TCRdb ran MiXCR on the immunoSEQ multiplex PCR reads and lists one entry per CDR3 protein. The table includes 150,000 to 200,000 distinct CDR3 sequences, approximately 92% detected once. On this clonotype itself: Antigen unknown.

Germline V gene sequence: CDR1 KGHDR, CDR2 SFDVKD. J gave up 4 bases and V 2 bases, and 12 bases lay outside the gene matches. The CDR3 spans 19 residues. TCR beta sequencing covered blood CD8+ and CD4+ T cells. The study used healthy donors as controls matched for age and sex. Sequences were obtained from CD4+ T cells from PBMCs. This receptor was taken from a human donor in good health. The chain combines TRBV24-1 with TRBJ2-3; 12 nucleotides align to TRBD2. The CDR3 protein is CATSDSTTSGGSPADTQYF. The CDR3 DNA reads TGTGCCACCAGTGATTCCACCACTAGCGGGGGGTCCCCTGCAGATACGCAGTATTTT.